These 28 T cell receptor beta chains share one sample of origin, sequenced in a study of beta chain features in type 1 diabetes. For these TCRs, the target antigens are not known. Study-level results: All four CD4+ subsets of Type 1 diabetes patients contained TCRB CDR3s that were moderately but significantly shorter.

The study reverse transcribed the entire isolated RNA, so it sequenced expressed TCRB transcripts. Profiled with immunoSEQ multiplex PCR; TCRdb holds only in-frame clones, not every one. The data contain 150,000 to 200,000 clones, around 63% of them singletons. Sequenced input: naive CD4+ T cells from blood. The receptors stem from a man aged 30 to 45 with type 1 diabetes.

This sequence joins TRBV7-2 and TRBJ2-2; D gene unclear. The germline V gene has CDR1 SGHTA and CDR2 FQGNSA. This CDR3 has 15 amino acids. V lost 4 bases and J 1 base, leaving 10 bases between the germline ends. The CDR3 DNA follows: TGTGCCAGCAGCTCACGGCGGCAGAACACCGGGGAGCTGTTTTTT. Protein: CASSSRRQNTGELFF.

This clone has only a few counts. One end of the junction is discordant with germline, which a read error may explain. The chain combines TRBV29-1 with TRBJ1-2, with TRBD1 identical over 10 bases. The CDR3 loop spans 14 amino acids. The germline V gene has CDR1 SQVTM and CDR2 ANQGSEA. The CDR3 loop is CSVEGTGVAYGYTF. CDR3 in DNA: TGCAGCGTCGAAGGGACAGGGGTGGCCTATGGCTACACCTTC.

The chain employs TRBV9 and TRBJ2-1; D is perhaps TRBD1 (5 bases). The ends were cut back, 0 bases at V and 8 bases at J, with 15 bases in the middle. CDR1 is SGDLS, CDR2 YYNGEE, per germline. The CDR3 is 15 amino acids. The CDR3 protein is CASSVVAGLVHEQFF. CDR3 in DNA: TGTGCCAGCAGCGTAGTGGCAGGGTTGGTTCATGAGCAGTTCTTC.

The rearrangement joins TRBV6-6 to TRBJ1-6; 7 bases fit TRBD1. Germline V gene sequence: CDR1 MNHNY, CDR2 SVGAGI (reference sequence). CDR3 length: 15 residues. Trimming cost V 4 bases and J 5 bases; bases outside gene matches: 5. The CDR3 sequence is CASSWGQQNNSPLHF. The CDR3 coding sequence is TGTGCCAGCAGTTGGGGACAGCAGAATAATTCACCCCTCCACTTT.

The chain uses TRBV30 and TRBJ2-7; 8 bases align to TRBD1. Trimming at V came to 2 bases and at J to 2 bases, leaving 8 bases not matched to a gene. The CDR3 has 15 residues. CDR1 and CDR2 (germline): GTSNPN, SVGIG (reference sequence). The DNA for the CDR3 is TGTGCCTGGAGTTTAGGACAGGGTCCAGCCTACGAGCAGTACTTC. This sequence encodes CAWSLGQGPAYEQYF. The full variable domain, in which reference TRBV30 and TRBJ2-7 provide the parts outside the CDR3, is SQTIHQWPATLVQPVGSPLSLECTVEGTSNPNLYWYRQAAGRGLQLLFYSVGIGQISSEVPQNLSASRPQDRQFILSSKKLLLSDSGFYLCAWSLGQGPAYEQYFGPGTRLTVT.

The chain carries TRBV7-8 and TRBJ2-1; D is tentatively TRBD1 or TRBD2 (6 bases each). This CDR3 comprises 15 residues. Trimming removed 5 bases at V and 8 bases at J, with 19 bases between. Looked up from germline, CDR1 is SGHVS and CDR2 is FQNEAQ. CDR3 nucleotide sequence: TGTGCCAGCAGCCCGTACAGGGTAGGAGGGGATGAGCAGTTCTTC. Translation gives CASSPYRVGGDEQFF.

The chain employs TRBV11-2 and TRBJ2-1, with 7 bases lining up with TRBD1. CDR3 size: 13 residues. Per germline, CDR1 SGHAT and CDR2 FQNNGV. The V and J ends lost 7 bases and 9 bases, in that order; junction bases with no gene match: 9. This CDR3 reads CASTQTGSGEQFF. CDR3 coding DNA: TGTGCCAGCACCCAGACAGGGTCGGGTGAGCAGTTCTTC.

This chain connects TRBV5-4 to TRBJ1-2, with unresolved D. Germline V lookup: CDR1 SGHNT, CDR2 YYREEE (reference sequence). The CDR3 is made up of 15 amino acids. Trimming left V 4 bases short and J 7 bases short, with 20 bases between. Here the CDR3 reads CASSADTIGIVGYTF. The CDR3, as DNA: TGTGCCAGCAGCGCTGACACGATTGGTATCGTTGGCTACACCTTC. The full variable domain, completed using reference TRBV5-4 and TRBJ1-2, is ETGVTQSPTHLIKTRGQQVTLRCSSQSGHNTVSWYQQALGQGPQFIFQYYREEENGRGNFPPRFSGLQFPNYSSELNVNALELDDSALYLCASSADTIGIVGYTFGSGTRLTVV.

The CDR3 DNA reads as TGTGCCAGCAGCTCCGCACGACAGGGACGTGAGCAGTTCTTC. It yields the protein CASSSARQGREQFF. This chain links TRBV7-9 with TRBJ2-1; 7 nucleotides align to TRBD1. Germline values: CDR1 SEHNR, CDR2 FQNEAQ (reference sequence). CDR3 size: 14 residues. V dropped 4 bases and J dropped 9; count of bases not matched to a gene: 9. Filled out from reference TRBV7-9 and TRBJ2-1, the complete variable domain reads DTGVSQNPRHKITKRGQNVTFRCDPISEHNRLYWYRQTLGQGPEFLTYFQNEAQLEKSRLLSDRFSAERPKGSFSTLEIQRTEQGDSAMYLCASSSARQGREQFFGPGTRLTVL.

This clone was observed a few times. The rearrangement links TRBV29-1 to TRBJ1-1; perhaps TRBD1 as D (6 bases). The CDR3 covers 11 residues. Germline loops: CDR1 SQVTM, CDR2 ANQGSEA. V lost 5 bases, J lost 6 bases, and 10 bases lay in between. This CDR3 is CSVKQGAEAFF. The CDR3 DNA reads TGCAGCGTTAAACAGGGTGCTGAAGCTTTCTTT.

The chain joins TRBV7-2 to TRBJ2-6; D uncertain. The CDR3 extends over 17 amino acids. Deletions cut 5 bases from V and 0 bases from J, with 14 bases between. Germline values: CDR1 SGHTA, CDR2 FQGNSA. The CDR3 DNA is TGTGCCAGCAGCGAAGGGCCCGGCCTCTCTGGGGCCAACGTCCTGACTTTC. The encoded protein is CASSEGPGLSGANVLTF.

This chain uses TRBV2 with TRBJ2-3; TRBD2 matches at 9 bases. Germline V gene data show CDR1 as SNHLY and CDR2 as FYNNEI. V lost 2 bases, J lost 4 bases, and 7 bases stayed unmatched. The CDR3 spans 16 residues. DNA for the CDR3: TGTGCCAGCAGTGAACAATGGACTAGCGAGTCAGATACGCAGTATTTT. It translates to CASSEQWTSESDTQYF.

This chain joins TRBV29-1 and TRBJ2-1, with D possibly matching TRBD2 (5 bases). Germline V gene data show CDR1 as SQVTM and CDR2 as ANQGSEA. V was shortened by 6 bases and J by 5 bases, with 14 bases between the two germline ends. This CDR3 is 13 amino acids long. CDR3 DNA: TGCAGCGTGTCCAGGCTAGCCGACAATGAGCAGTTCTTC. Its protein product is CSVSRLADNEQFF.

The rearrangement links TRBV30 to TRBJ2-5; 14 positions agree with TRBD2. Germline CDR1 GTSNPN, CDR2 SVGIG (reference sequence). This CDR3 has 18 residues. Trimming cost V 0 bases and J 5 bases; bases outside gene matches: 11. The CDR3 sequence is CAWSVSRTSGGLGETQYF. DNA of the CDR3: TGTGCCTGGAGTGTCTCTCGGACTAGCGGGGGGTTGGGTGAGACCCAGTACTTC.

V and J are TRBV30 and TRBJ2-5; tentative D call: TRBD2 (5 bases). This CDR3 spans 11 amino acids. Germline V lookup: CDR1 GTSNPN, CDR2 SVGIG (reference sequence). The ends were cut back, 4 bases at V and 5 bases at J, with 8 bases in the middle. The CDR3 DNA is TGTGCCTGGACTGGGGAGGAGACCCAGTACTTC. It encodes CAWTGEETQYF.

The chain recombines TRBV6-5 with TRBJ2-7, with 7 bases aligning to TRBD1. J gave up 0 bases and V 7 bases, and 9 bases lay outside the gene matches. CDR3 size: 15 residues. CDR1 is MNHEY and CDR2 is SVGAGI in the germline V gene. CDR3 in amino acids: CASKNNRGFSYEQYF. CDR3 coding DNA: TGTGCCAGCAAAAACAACAGGGGATTCTCCTACGAGCAGTACTTC.

The V call is TRBV10-3, the J call TRBJ1-2; 7 bases fit TRBD1. This CDR3 has 12 amino acids. The V gene end was trimmed by 6 bases and the J gene end by 6 bases; junction bases not matched to a gene: 4. CDR1 and CDR2 from the germline V gene are ENHRY and SYGVKD. The CDR3 is CAISRQGHGYTF. For the CDR3, the DNA is TGTGCCATCAGCCGACAGGGCCATGGCTACACCTTC.

This clone came up a few times. The chain has TRBV29-1 and TRBJ2-3; D is perhaps TRBD1 (6 bases). Germline loops: CDR1 SQVTM, CDR2 ANQGSEA. V was cut by 6 bases and J by 0 bases, with 13 bases left in between. The length of the CDR3 is 14 residues. CDR3: CSVSGASSTDTQYF. For the CDR3, the DNA is TGCAGCGTGTCAGGGGCGTCTAGCACAGATACGCAGTATTTT.

This chain links TRBV7-9 with TRBJ2-1; tentatively, D is TRBD1 (5 bases). The CDR3 totals 15 residues. Looked up from germline, CDR1 is SEHNR and CDR2 is FQNEAQ (reference sequence). V shed 2 bases and J shed 1 base, with 9 bases lying between them. The CDR3 coding sequence is TGTGCCAGCAGCTTACGGCAGGGATCCTACAATGAGCAGTTCTTC. Protein: CASSLRQGSYNEQFF.

The chain combines TRBV30 with TRBJ1-4; D unclear. Germline CDR1 GTSNPN, CDR2 SVGIG (reference sequence). The CDR3 totals 14 residues. Trimming shortened V by 0 bases and J by 5 bases, and 10 bases separated the two germline ends. The chain's CDR3 is CAWSVEAGNEKLFF. CDR3 nucleotides: TGTGCCTGGAGTGTGGAGGCGGGAAATGAAAAACTGTTTTTT.

The chain couples TRBV5-6 to TRBJ2-2; a possible D gene is TRBD1 (5 bases). Germline assignment: CDR1 SGHDT and CDR2 YYEEEE. The CDR3 contains 15 residues. The germline V and J ends were trimmed by 1 base and 1 base, with 8 bases remaining between them. This chain's CDR3 is CASSLQGVNTGELFF. CDR3 nucleotide sequence: TGTGCCAGCAGCTTGCAGGGCGTGAACACCGGGGAGCTGTTTTTT.

This clone appeared once. V and J are TRBV7-2 and TRBJ2-3; 8 nucleotides match TRBD1. Germline assignment: CDR1 SGHTA and CDR2 FQGNSA. The CDR3 has 14 residues. Germline trimming cut 4 bases from V and 4 bases from J; bases unmatched to any gene: 4. The CDR3 spells CASSSMGQADTQYF. For the CDR3, the DNA is TGTGCCAGCAGCTCAATGGGACAGGCAGATACGCAGTATTTT.

The chain joins TRBV9 to TRBJ2-7; no definite D call. Trimming removed 4 bases from V and 4 bases from J, with 18 bases in between. Per germline, CDR1 SGDLS and CDR2 YYNGEE. The CDR3 runs 15 residues. CDR3 sequence: CASSPRSGRLYEQYF. The CDR3 coding sequence is TGTGCCAGCAGCCCTCGGTCCGGGCGTTTGTACGAGCAGTACTTC.

V and J are TRBV18 and TRBJ2-5, with D perhaps matching TRBD2 (6 bases). Deletions cut 3 bases from V and 3 bases from J, with 14 bases between. CDR1 is KGHSH, CDR2 LQKENI, per germline. There are 15 residues in the CDR3. CDR3 sequence (DNA): TGTGCCAGCTCACCGCCTGGCGGGGTTGAAGAGACCCAGTACTTC. It yields the protein CASSPPGGVEETQYF. Filled out from reference TRBV18 and TRBJ2-5, the complete variable domain reads NAGVMQNPRHLVRRRGQEARLRCSPMKGHSHVYWYRQLPEEGLKFMVYLQKENIIDESGMPKERFSAEFPKEGPSILRIQQVVRGDSAAYFCASSPPGGVEETQYFGPGTRLLVL.

This clone appeared a few times. The chain couples TRBV5-1 to TRBJ2-7; D possibly corresponds to TRBD2 (6 bases). V lost 2 bases and J lost 7, with 16 bases in between. CDR1 and CDR2 from the germline V gene are SGHRS and YFSETQ. The CDR3 runs to 14 residues. The CDR3 DNA is TGCGCCAGCAGCTTTCAGGGAGGTTTGGGGGAGCAGTACTTC. Translated, it gives CASSFQGGLGEQYF.

The J gene is TRBJ2-3, the V gene TRBV7-9; D might be TRBD1 or TRBD2, each matching 5 bases. This CDR3 region has 14 residues. V lost 10 bases and J 2 bases, leaving 16 bases between the germline ends. Germline loops: CDR1 SEHNR, CDR2 FQNEAQ (reference sequence). As DNA, the CDR3 is TGTGCCACCAATGGGACCGGGATCACAGATACGCAGTATTTT. This translates into CATNGTGITDTQYF. The full variable domain, completed using reference TRBV7-9 and TRBJ2-3, is DTGVSQNPRHKITKRGQNVTFRCDPISEHNRLYWYRQTLGQGPEFLTYFQNEAQLEKSRLLSDRFSAERPKGSFSTLEIQRTEQGDSAMYLCATNGTGITDTQYFGPGTRLTVL.

This chain links TRBV6-5 with TRBJ2-5; the match to TRBD1 covers 10 bases. V shed 11 bases, J shed 4 bases, and the junction held 13 bases outside the gene matches. The CDR3 has 15 residues. From germline, CDR1 is MNHEY and CDR2 SVGAGI. The CDR3 here is CASRDRGNSGETQYF. Here the CDR3 DNA reads TGTGCCTCACGGGACAGGGGAAATTCAGGAGAGACCCAGTACTTC.

This clone was found a few times. The chain uses TRBV16 and TRBJ2-1, with no clear D. V was clipped by 3 bases and J by 7 bases, with 4 bases between them. Germline values: CDR1 KGHSY, CDR2 FQNENV. CDR3 length: 11 residues. CDR3 protein: CASSQGNEQFF. CDR3 coding DNA: TGTGCCAGCAGCCAGGGGAATGAGCAGTTCTTC. The complete variable domain, with remaining parts taken from reference TRBV16 and TRBJ2-1, reads GEEVAQTPKHLVRGEGQKAKLYCAPIKGHSYVFWYQQVLKNEFKFLISFQNENVFDETGMPKERFSAKCLPNSPCSLEIQATKLEDSAVYFCASSQGNEQFFGPGTRLTVL.